This T cell receptor (beta chain) comes out of a study of tumor-infiltrating lymphocytes in primary liver carcinoma (TCRdb year 2017). With respect to the entire study: Between November 2015 and March 2016, about five patients in China with histopathologically diagnosed primary liver carcinoma had their tumors surgically resected. Hepatocellular carcinoma (four) or combined HCC and intrahepatic cholangiocarcinoma (one) was present in the five patients, who were three men and two women aged 30 to 69 years. A total of some 35 specimens from 5 patients underwent TCRbeta repertoire sequencing, comprising about 25 tumor regions, 5 adjacent noncancerous liver tissues and 5 peripheral blood samples. The study combined TCRbeta repertoire sequencing, expression microarrays and whole-exome sequencing across five regions of each liver tumor, with adjacent normal tissue and blood. Technical replicate repertoires showed high reproducibility, with mean shared-clone rates roughly 0.89 and correlation coefficients above 0.95. Samples yielded roughly 3.5 to 7.13 million productive TCRbeta reads; read depth did not differ significantly between tissue types. The tumors of the five patients were staged as T1-T3 N0M0, with maximum diameters ranging from 4.2 to 10 cm.

To note about this clonotype: Its antigen remains unidentified. A much bigger clone sits one base away, suggesting this may be a read error.

Overall study results and their limits: With just a handful of patients in the study, the authors point out that the findings should be validated in a larger study. Consistent with antigen-driven expansion, pairs of tumor regions showed higher repertoire overlap (mean around 35%) than either tumor-adjacent pairs (around 17%) or tumor-blood pairs (around 15%). Because sequencing covered only the TCR beta chain and unpaired alpha chains were not captured, true repertoire diversity is likely underestimated. Since the samples were bulk and unsorted, there was no way to compare CD4+ and CD8+ T cell repertoires. The top 250 clones made up a significantly larger repertoire fraction in tumors than in blood (p = 0.039).

TRIzol reagent was used to extract blood RNA from unsorted whole blood, while the DNeasy Blood & Tissue kit provided the germline DNA. At the time of sampling, the patients had chronic HBV infection and had not received any treatment. Before surgery, four milliliters of peripheral blood were drawn into K2EDTA tubes. Using a constant-region primer and ProtoScript II reverse transcriptase, TCRbeta-specific cDNA was reverse-transcribed from 400 to 550 ng total RNA. Three nested multiplex PCR rounds, following a slightly modified ARM-PCR procedure, were used to build the TCRbeta libraries. Multiplex TRBV1-TRBV30 forward primers and a Cbeta reverse primer were used in the first two PCR rounds, each of which was run for approximately 11 cycles. A final 25-cycle PCR with Deep VentR polymerase added sample barcodes and Illumina adapters. Amplicons of 200-500 bp were gel-purified with a QIAquick gel extraction kit before sequencing. An Illumina HiSeq 2500 was used to sequence the TCRbeta amplicons with 250-bp paired-end reads. The paper's processing steps were these. Trimmomatic v0.33 was used to quality-trim the reads, and FLASH v1.2.11 was used to merge paired reads so that full CDR3 sequences could be recovered. V, D and J germline segments were assigned to the rearranged TCRbeta sequences by MiGEC v1.2.1b. Clonotype statistics and Shannon-Wiener diversity indices were computed with VDJtools v1.0.0. To cut down on sampling bias, every analysis after diversity analysis relied on just the 250 most abundant clonotypes from each sample. The public reads were run again by TCRdb, first through fastp at Q25 and then through MiXCR, and only productive beta chains were kept. Every CDR3 protein is listed once, alongside the most common genes and DNA of its rows. The V and J calls shown here were made by TCRdb, not taken from the authors' results. The sample table lists 150,000 to 200,000 distinct CDR3 sequences, about 55% of them with a count of one. The top ten clones comprise less than 75% of the sample.

The junction shows trimming of 5 bases on V and 8 bases on J, plus 10 bases between the germline ends. Measured from the cysteine to the phenylalanine, the CDR3 is 12 residues long. The DNA shown is the 36-base CDR3, in frame from base 1. The V and J segments used are TRBV12-3 or TRBV12-4 and TRBJ1-5; no D gene call is confident. Sequences were obtained from peripheral blood. This TCR was sampled from a man aged 40-55 years with primary liver carcinoma and hepatitis B virus infection. CDR3 loop: CASSVDGEPQHF. DNA sequence: TGTGCCAGCAGTGTCGACGGGGAGCCCCAGCATTTT.